This TCR beta chain was recovered during a study of long-term antiretroviral therapy in people with HIV. As for the study in general: Collection dates of the earliest samples fall about a decade before the 2015 immediate-ART recommendation.

With regard to this clone: Antigen specificity is unknown.

Study-wide points: Repertoires from HIV showed CDR3 length ranges narrower than those of controls. Transplant-donor-level diversity was not reached after ART, though diversity increased.

Cryopreserved PBMC numbered roughly 0.9-11 million per sample before DNA extraction. Investigators performed immunoSEQ version v3.0 at survey level. Clones were sequenced by immunoSEQ multiplex PCR, and TCRdb holds only the in-frame ones, with some missing. Here the sample spans about 26,000 clones, roughly nine tenths being singletons. The sequences come from unsorted PBMCs, collected about 2.6 years after starting antiretroviral therapy. The source of this sequence is a middle-aged man with HIV.

As DNA, the CDR3 is TGTGCCATCAGTGAAGAGGAGGGGGCGTCAAGACAGCCCCAGCATTTT. Protein sequence: CAISEEEGASRQPQHF. V gene TRBV10-3 combines with J gene TRBJ1-5, with 7 bases identical to TRBD1. CDR3 length equals 16 residues. Losses at the gene ends were 3 bases for V and 7 bases for J; bases not matched to a gene: 12. Per the germline V gene, CDR1 is ENHRY and CDR2 is SYGVKD.